This TCR beta chain was identified during a study of blood T cell repertoires in COVID-19 (dated by TCRdb to 2020 to 2022). About the full investigation: Collaborator samples came from the United States, Italy and Spain and covered acute and convalescent phases of COVID-19. The material from the prospective study consisted of cDNA or gDNA derived from T cells, B-cell-depleted T cells, or PBMCs. Deeply sampled blood TCRbeta repertoires from subjects exposed to, actively infected with, or recovered from COVID-19 were included in the dataset. A freely available public database, intended as a resource for researchers studying the immune response to SARS-CoV-2, is where the repertoires were released. Samples were obtained from the ongoing ImmuneRACE study (first 160 participants) and from 1,254 subjects provided by 6 global collaborators. Sample metadata almost always included a de-identified subject ID, COVID-19 status, age in years and sex. Where HLA class I and class II types were available, the types were taken from metadata supplied by the sample provider, not from assay-based typing.

Concerning this clone: It lacks a known antigen. One base away there is no much larger clone; base qualities are not given. The sample has other DNA sequences that encode this CDR3 too.

Points the paper makes about the study in general: How much clinical and demographic metadata was included differed by source and by participant, and the metadata was provided uncurated.

The immunoSEQ Assay, a bias-controlled multiplex PCR, was used to amplify TCRbeta CDR3 regions from genomic DNA. As for the original processing: The number of nucleated cells in each sample was estimated from the amplification of reference gene primers within the assay. Sequence reads were collapsed and filtered to measure the absolute abundance of every unique TCRbeta CDR3 rearrangement. For each sample, productive Simpson clonality was calculated as the square root of Simpson's diversity index over productive rearrangements. The immuneACCESS repertoire file appears here via TCRdb, limited to in-frame rearrangements. These files lack a portion of the clones; in checked studies, under half of the deficit traces to unresolved V genes, and the cause of the others is not known. V, J and clone size derive from that table, while D and trimming were established from the DNA sequence. The sample includes roughly 94,000 clones, with 75% to 85% observed a single time. Approximately 25% of the sample goes to the ten largest clones.

V gives up 6 bases and J gives up 0 bases, and the segment between their germline ends measures 12 bases. Looking up the germline V gene yields CDR1 SGHTA and CDR2 FQGNSA. The CDR3 runs 15 amino acids, cysteine and phenylalanine included. Left in the record is the CDR3 DNA by itself, 45 bases read in frame from the first base. The collaborating institutions used their own protocols to collect whole blood in K2EDTA tubes. For TCRbeta analysis, collaborators shipped samples as frozen whole blood, isolated PBMCs, or DNA extracted from either of those sample types. The sample was peripheral blood. This TCR derives from a man aged 60 to 69 with acute or convalescent COVID-19. The rearrangement joined TRBV7-2 to TRBJ1-5; tentative D gene TRBD1, with 6 bases matching. For the CDR3, the sequence is CASSLQGSSNQPQHF. The nucleotide sequence reads TGTGCCAGCAGTCTTCAGGGGAGTAGCAATCAGCCCCAGCATTTT.